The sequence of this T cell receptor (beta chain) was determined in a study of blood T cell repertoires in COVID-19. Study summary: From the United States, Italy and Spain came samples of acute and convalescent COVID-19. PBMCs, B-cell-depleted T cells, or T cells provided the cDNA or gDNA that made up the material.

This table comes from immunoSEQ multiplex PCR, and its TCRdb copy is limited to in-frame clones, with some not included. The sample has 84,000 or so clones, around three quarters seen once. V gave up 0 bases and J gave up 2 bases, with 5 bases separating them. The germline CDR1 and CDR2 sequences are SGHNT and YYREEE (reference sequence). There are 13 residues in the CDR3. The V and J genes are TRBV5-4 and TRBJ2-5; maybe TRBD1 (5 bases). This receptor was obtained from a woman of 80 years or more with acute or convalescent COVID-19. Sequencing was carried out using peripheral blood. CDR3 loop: CASSLGQQETQYF. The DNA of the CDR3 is TGTGCCAGCAGCTTGGGACAGCAAGAGACCCAGTACTTC.